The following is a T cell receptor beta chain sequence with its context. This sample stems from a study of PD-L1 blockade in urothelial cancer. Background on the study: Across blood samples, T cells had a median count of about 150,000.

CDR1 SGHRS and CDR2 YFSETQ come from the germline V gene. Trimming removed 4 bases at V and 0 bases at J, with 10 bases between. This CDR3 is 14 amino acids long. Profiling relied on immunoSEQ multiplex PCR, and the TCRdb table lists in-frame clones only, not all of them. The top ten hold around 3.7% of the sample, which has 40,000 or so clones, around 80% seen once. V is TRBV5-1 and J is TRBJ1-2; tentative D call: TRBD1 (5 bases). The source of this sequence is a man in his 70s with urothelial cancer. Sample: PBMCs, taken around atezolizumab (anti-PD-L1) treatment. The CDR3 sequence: CASSPDSSNYGYTF. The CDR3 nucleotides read TGCGCCAGCAGCCCCGACAGCTCTAACTATGGCTACACCTTC.